The clone carrying this T cell receptor beta chain has a single count. Its target is unknown. From CD4+ cells came CD45RA+ naive and CD45RA-negative memory subsets. The source of the sample is a study of shared clonotypes between healthy human individuals. Profiled with immunoSEQ multiplex PCR; TCRdb holds only in-frame clones, not every one. The data contain about 1.1 million clones, 75% to 85% of them singletons. Germline assignment: CDR1 LNHDA and CDR2 SQIVND (reference sequence). The V gene lost 6 bases and the J gene lost 0 bases, with 12 bases spanning the gap. The CDR3 runs 15 residues. Study results and limitations: On the whole, naive subsets had larger estimated richness than memory subsets had.

What was sequenced was memory CD4+ T cells from PBMCs. Subset specified: CD45RA-negative fraction. The receptor was isolated from a man aged 18 to 30 in good health. Some clones in this sample may be carry-over from other donors' samples. This chain links TRBV19 with TRBJ1-3, with a tentative D call TRBD1 (6 bases). CDR3 region: CASRTDSSSGNTIYF. Written as DNA, the CDR3 is TGTGCCAGTAGGACGGACAGCAGCTCTGGAAACACCATATATTTT.